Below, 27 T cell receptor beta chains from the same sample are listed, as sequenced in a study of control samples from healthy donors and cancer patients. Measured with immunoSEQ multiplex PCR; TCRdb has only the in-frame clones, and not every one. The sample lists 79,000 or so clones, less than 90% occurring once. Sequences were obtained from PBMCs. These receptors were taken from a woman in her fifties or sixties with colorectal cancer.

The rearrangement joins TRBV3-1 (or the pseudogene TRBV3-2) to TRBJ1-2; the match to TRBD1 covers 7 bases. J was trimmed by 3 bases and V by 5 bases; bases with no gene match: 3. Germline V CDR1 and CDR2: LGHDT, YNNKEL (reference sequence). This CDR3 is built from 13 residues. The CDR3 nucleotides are TGTGCCAGCAGCACAGGGGATCACTATGGCTACACCTTC. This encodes CASSTGDHYGYTF.

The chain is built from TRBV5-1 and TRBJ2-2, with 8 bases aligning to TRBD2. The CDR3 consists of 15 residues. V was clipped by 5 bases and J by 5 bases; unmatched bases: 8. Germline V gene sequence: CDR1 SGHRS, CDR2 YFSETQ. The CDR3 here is CASRPRTSTTGELFF. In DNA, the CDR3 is TGCGCCAGCAGACCGAGGACTAGCACAACCGGGGAGCTGTTTTTT.

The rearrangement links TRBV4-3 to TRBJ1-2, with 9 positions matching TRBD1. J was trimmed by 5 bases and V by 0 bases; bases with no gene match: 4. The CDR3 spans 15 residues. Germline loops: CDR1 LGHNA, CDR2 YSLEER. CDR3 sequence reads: CASSQDDRGRYGYTF. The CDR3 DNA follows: TGCGCCAGCAGCCAAGATGACAGGGGGAGGTATGGCTACACCTTC.

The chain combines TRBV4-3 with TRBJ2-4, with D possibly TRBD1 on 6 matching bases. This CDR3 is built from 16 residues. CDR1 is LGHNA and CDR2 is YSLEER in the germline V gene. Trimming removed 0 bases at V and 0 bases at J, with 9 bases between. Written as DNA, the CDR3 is TGCGCCAGCAGCCAAGAAGGGGGACAAGCCAAAAACATTCAGTACTTC. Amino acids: CASSQEGGQAKNIQYF.

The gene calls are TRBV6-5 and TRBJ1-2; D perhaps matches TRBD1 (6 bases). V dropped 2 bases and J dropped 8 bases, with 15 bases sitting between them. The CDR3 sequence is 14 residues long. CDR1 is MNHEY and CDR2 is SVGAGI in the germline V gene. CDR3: CASSYLGGQGGYTF. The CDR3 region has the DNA TGTGCCAGCAGTTACCTCGGGGGGCAAGGAGGCTACACCTTC.

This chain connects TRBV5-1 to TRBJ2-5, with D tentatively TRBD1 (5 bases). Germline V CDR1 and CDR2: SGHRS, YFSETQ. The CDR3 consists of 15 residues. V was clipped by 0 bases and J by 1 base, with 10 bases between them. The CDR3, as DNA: TGCGCCAGCAGCTTGGGGGGCAGGCTCCAAGAGACCCAGTACTTC. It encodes CASSLGGRLQETQYF.

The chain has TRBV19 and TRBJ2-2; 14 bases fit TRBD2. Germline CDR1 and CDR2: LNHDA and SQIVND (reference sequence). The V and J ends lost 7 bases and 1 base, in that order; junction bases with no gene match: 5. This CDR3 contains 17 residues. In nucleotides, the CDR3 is TGTGCCAGTAACAGGGGACTAGCGGGAGAGAACACCGGGGAGCTGTTTTTT. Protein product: CASNRGLAGENTGELFF.

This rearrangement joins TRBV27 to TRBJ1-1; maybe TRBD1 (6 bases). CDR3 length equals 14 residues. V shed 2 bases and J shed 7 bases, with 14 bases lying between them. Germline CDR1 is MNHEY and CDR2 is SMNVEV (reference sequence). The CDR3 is CASSLNGQLDEAFF. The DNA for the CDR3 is TGTGCCAGCAGTTTAAACGGACAGCTAGATGAAGCTTTCTTT.

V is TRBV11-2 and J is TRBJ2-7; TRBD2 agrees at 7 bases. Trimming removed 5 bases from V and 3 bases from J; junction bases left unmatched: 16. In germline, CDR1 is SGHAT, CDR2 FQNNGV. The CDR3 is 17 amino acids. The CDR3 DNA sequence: TGTGCCAGCAGCCCAAACCTGGGGGGGGGAATAATCTACGAGCAGTACGTC. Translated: CASSPNLGGGIIYEQYV.

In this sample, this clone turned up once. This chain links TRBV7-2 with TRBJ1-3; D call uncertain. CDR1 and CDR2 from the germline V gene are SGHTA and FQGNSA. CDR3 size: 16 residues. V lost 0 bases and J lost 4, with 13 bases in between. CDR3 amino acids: CASSLAMGSGGNTIYF. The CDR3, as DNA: TGTGCCAGCAGCTTAGCGATGGGTTCGGGAGGAAACACCATATATTTT.

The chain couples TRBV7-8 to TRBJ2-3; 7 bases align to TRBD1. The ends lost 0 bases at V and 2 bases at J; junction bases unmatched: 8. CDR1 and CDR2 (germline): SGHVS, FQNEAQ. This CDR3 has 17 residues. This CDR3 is CASSLAPDRAVTDTQYF. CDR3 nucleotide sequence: TGTGCCAGCAGCTTAGCCCCCGACAGGGCCGTCACAGATACGCAGTATTTT.

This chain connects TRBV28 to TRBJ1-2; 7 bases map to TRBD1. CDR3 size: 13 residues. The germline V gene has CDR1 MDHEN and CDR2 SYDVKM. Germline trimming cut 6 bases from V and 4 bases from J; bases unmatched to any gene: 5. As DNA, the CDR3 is TGTGCCAGCAGGGGACAGCCCTCCTATGGCTACACCTTC. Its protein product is CASRGQPSYGYTF.

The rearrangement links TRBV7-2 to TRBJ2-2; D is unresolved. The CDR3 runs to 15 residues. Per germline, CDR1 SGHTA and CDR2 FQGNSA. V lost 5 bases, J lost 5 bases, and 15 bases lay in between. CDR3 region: CASSPMGRPTGELFF. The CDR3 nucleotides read TGTGCCAGCAGCCCTATGGGTCGCCCAACCGGGGAGCTGTTTTTT.

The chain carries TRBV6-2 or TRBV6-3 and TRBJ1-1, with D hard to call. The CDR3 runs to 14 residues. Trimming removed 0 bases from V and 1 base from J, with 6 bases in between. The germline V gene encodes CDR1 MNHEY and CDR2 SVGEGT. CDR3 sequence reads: CASSYSVPNTEAFF. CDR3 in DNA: TGTGCCAGCAGTTACTCGGTTCCGAACACTGAAGCTTTCTTT.

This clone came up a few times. The CDR3 DNA reads as TGTGCCAGTAGTATGGAATATGGTGAAGCTTTCTTT. Translation gives CASSMEYGEAFF. This sequence joins TRBV19 and TRBJ1-1; D unresolved. Per germline, CDR1 LNHDA and CDR2 SQIVND (reference sequence). Trimming removed 3 bases at V and 7 bases at J, with 9 bases between. The CDR3 is 12 amino acids.

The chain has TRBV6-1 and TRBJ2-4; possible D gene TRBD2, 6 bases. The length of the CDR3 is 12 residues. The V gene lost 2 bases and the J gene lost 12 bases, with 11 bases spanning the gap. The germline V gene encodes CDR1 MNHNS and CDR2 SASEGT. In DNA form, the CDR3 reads TGTGCCAGCAGTGAACCGGGACTGACTCAGTACTTC. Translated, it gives CASSEPGLTQYF.

This chain's CDR3 is CASSYTGTGAGANVLTF. Written as DNA, the CDR3 is TGCGCCAGCAGTTATACCGGGACAGGGGCGGGGGCCAACGTCCTGACTTTC. The rearrangement joins TRBV5-1 to TRBJ2-6; 10 bases match TRBD1. CDR3 length equals 17 residues. Trimming cost V 5 bases and J 4 bases; bases outside gene matches: 9. Germline CDR1 and CDR2: SGHRS and YFSETQ.

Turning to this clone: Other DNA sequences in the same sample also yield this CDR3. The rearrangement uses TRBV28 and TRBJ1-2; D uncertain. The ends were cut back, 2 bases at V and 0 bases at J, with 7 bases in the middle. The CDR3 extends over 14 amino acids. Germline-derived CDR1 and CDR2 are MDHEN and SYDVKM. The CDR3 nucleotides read TGTGCCAGCAGTTTAGGGTCGTCTAACTATGGCTACACCTTC. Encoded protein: CASSLGSSNYGYTF.

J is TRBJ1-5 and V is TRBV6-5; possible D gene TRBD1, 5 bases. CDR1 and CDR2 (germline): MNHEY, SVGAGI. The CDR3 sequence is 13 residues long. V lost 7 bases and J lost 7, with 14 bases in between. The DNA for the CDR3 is TGTGCCAGCAACTCGCAGGGTGACCAGCCCCAGCATTTT. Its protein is CASNSQGDQPQHF.

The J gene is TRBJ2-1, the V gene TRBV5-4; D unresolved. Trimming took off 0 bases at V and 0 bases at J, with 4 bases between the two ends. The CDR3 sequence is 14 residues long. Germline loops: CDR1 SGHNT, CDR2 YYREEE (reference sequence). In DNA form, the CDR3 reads TGTGCCAGCAGCTTGGACTTCTCCTACAATGAGCAGTTCTTC. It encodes CASSLDFSYNEQFF.

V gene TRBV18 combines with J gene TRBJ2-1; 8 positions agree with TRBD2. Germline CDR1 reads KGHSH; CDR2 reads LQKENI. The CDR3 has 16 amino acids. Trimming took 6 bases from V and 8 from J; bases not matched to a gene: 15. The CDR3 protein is CASSRASGGVWHEQFF. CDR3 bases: TGTGCCAGCTCCCGGGCATCGGGGGGGGTTTGGCATGAGCAGTTCTTC.

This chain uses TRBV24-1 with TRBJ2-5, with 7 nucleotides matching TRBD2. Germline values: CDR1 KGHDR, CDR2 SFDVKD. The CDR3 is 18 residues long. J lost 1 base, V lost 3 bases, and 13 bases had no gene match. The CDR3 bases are TGTGCCACCAGTGATCCCCTGGGGGGGGTCCTAGGCCAAGAGACCCAGTACTTC. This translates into CATSDPLGGVLGQETQYF.

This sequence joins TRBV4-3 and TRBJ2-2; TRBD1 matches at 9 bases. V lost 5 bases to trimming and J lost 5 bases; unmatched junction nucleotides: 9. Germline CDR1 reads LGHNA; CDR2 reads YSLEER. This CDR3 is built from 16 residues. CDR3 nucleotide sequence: TGCGCCAGCAGCGCCTGGGGACAGGGAGTTACCGGGGAGCTGTTTTTT. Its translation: CASSAWGQGVTGELFF.

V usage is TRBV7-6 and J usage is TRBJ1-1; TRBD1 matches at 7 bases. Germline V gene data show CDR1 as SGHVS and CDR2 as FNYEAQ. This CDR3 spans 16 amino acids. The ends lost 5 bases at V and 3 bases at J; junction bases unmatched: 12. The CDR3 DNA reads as TGTGCCAGCAGCCCGGGGTGGGCAGGGGGAGACACTGAAGCTTTCTTT. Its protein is CASSPGWAGGDTEAFF. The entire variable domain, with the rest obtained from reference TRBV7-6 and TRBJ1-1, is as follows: GAGVSQSPRYKVTKRGQDVALRCDPISGHVSLYWYRQALGQGPEFLTYFNYEAQQDKSGLPNDRFSAERPEGSISTLTIQRTEQRDSAMYRCASSPGWAGGDTEAFFGQGTRLTVV.

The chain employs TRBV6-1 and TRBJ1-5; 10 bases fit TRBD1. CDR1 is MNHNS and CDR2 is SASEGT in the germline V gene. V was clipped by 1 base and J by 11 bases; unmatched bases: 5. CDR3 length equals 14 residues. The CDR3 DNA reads TGTGCCAGCAGTGAAGGGACAGGGGGAATGGCCCAGCATTTT. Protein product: CASSEGTGGMAQHF.

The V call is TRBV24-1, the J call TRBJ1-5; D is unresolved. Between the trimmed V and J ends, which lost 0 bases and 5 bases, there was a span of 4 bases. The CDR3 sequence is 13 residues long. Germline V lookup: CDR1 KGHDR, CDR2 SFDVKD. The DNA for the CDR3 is TGTGCCACCAGTGATTTGGGGGATCAGCCCCAGCATTTT. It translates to CATSDLGDQPQHF.

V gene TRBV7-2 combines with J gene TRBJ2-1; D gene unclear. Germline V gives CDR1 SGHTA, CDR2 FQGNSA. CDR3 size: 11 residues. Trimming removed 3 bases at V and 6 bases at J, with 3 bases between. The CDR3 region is CASSFLNEQFF. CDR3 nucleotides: TGTGCCAGCAGCTTTCTCAATGAGCAGTTCTTC.